This T cell receptor (beta chain) was recorded in a study of monozygotic twins with inflammatory bowel disease (dated by TCRdb to about 2019). General notes on the study: The complete study included 28 monozygotic twin pairs: 19 IBD-discordant Danish pairs and nine German pairs, of which four were IBD-concordant and five were IBD-discordant. The search for disease-associated traits relied mainly on comparing, within discordant pairs, IBD patients with their genetically identical healthy co-twins. Each individual had, on average, about 151 000 unique TCRalpha sequences and 181 000 unique TCRbeta sequences available for analysis.

The library was generated by 5' RACE. Each TCR library was prepared from roughly 3,800 ng of total RNA. For each sample, cDNA synthesis with SMARTScribe reverse transcriptase was split into eight separate reactions. During cDNA synthesis, unique molecular identifiers containing a 6-nucleotide sample barcode were introduced by template switching. TCRalpha and TCRbeta cDNA was amplified by two nested PCRs of roughly 15 and 9 cycles, with bead purification after each PCR. Before amplification, the cDNA was both treated with uracil DNA-glycosylase and purified with the QIAquick PCR purification kit. The second PCR added Illumina TruSeq-compatible adapters along with sample-specific barcodes. Library quality and concentration were checked on TapeStation and Qubit, and libraries were pooled at 5 ng each. Sequencing of pooled libraries was carried out on an Illumina HiSeq2500 single-index Rapid Run using 2 x 100 bp reads and custom sequencing primers. The published analysis was carried out like this. UMI-based consensus assembly with MiGEC version 1.2.6 was used to correct PCR and sequencing errors. MiXCR version 2.1.1 was used for V(D)J alignment, clonotype assembly and CDR3 extraction. Normalisation of gene usage, clonotype sharing and MAIT/NKT TCR abundance was achieved by analysing the top 1000, 10 000 and 20 000 clonotypes per sample. Diversity was computed as the inverse Simpson index with the vegan R package after downsampling to 27 000 UMIs. Paired Mann-Whitney U tests on discordant twin pairs were used, with Benjamini-Hochberg multiple-testing correction. Each entry corresponds to one CDR3 protein sequence from reads that TCRdb reprocessed, and DNA is not given. The V and J calls were not made by the authors but by TCRdb's processing. This sample's listing comprises approximately 340,000 distinct CDR3 sequences. The top ten hold 2% to 2.5% of the sample.

Worth noting for this clonotype: Its binding antigen is unknown.

Here is what the overall study found, with its caveats: The analysis was unable to tell apart different T cell subtypes. Repertoire similarity did not differ between concordant and discordant twins, which could be due to limited statistical power. The results gave no support for a single strong signal or clonotype linked to IBD. Because patients received different immunosuppressive treatments, the repertoires may have picked up extra background noise and variability between individuals. Fewer clonotypes were shared with other individuals by IBD patients than by healthy twins, most markedly in patients showing signs of disease activity. IBD patients had lower TCRbeta repertoire diversity, measured by the inverse Simpson index, than their healthy co-twins.

A 2.5 ml peripheral blood sample was drawn into PAXgene tubes per donor and stored at -80°C. Without any T cell sorting, total RNA was extracted from whole blood using the PAXgene blood miRNA kit on an automated QIAcube. Peripheral blood from monozygotic twin pairs who were concordant or discordant for inflammatory bowel disease underwent deep TCRalpha and TCRbeta repertoire profiling using unique molecular barcoding. Smoking habits were recorded for all twin pairs, with individuals classified as current, former or never smokers. The CDR3 numbers 14 residues from cysteine through phenylalanine. DNA was not recorded. From a lookup of the germline V gene, CDR1 and CDR2 are SGHRS and YFSETQ.

The source of this sequence is a human donor with ulcerative colitis or Crohn's disease, or a healthy co-twin of an affected twin (not recorded which). Sequencing was performed on blood. The chain is assembled from TRBV5-1 and TRBJ2-5; lacking DNA, the TRBD1 call made by TCRdb goes unchecked. The CDR3 sequence is CASSPDNLEETQYF.